This T cell receptor (beta chain) emerged from a study of CD8 T cell repertoires and HIV-1 epitope variants. About the research overall: Epitopes were three Gag families plus Nef HW9 and YT9. 1M T cells were kept uncultured as a baseline. Study-level points and caveats: Of eight or nine antigen-specific beta clonotypes, five to seven appeared to cross-react with escape variants.

Sequencing was performed with immunoSEQ multiplex PCR; in TCRdb, only in-frame clones are kept and a portion is missing. The table has a few thousand clones, around 73% seen once. V lost 0 bases and J 4 bases, leaving 9 bases between the germline ends. Germline CDR1 KGHSH, CDR2 LQKENI. This CDR3 has 15 residues. Of note for this clone: Its antigen is unidentified.

V gene TRBV18 combines with J gene TRBJ2-2, with no clear D. The TCR comes from a male donor with HIV. The sequenced sample consisted of cultured CD8+ T cells derived from PBMCs. CDR3 sequence: CASSPPLLRTGELFF. The CDR3 coding sequence is TGTGCCAGCTCACCACCGTTACTTCGCACCGGGGAGCTGTTTTTT.